The 11 T cell receptor beta chains reported below all come from one sample, sequenced in a study of naive and memory T cell subsets. Findings of the study overall: Naive repertoires, especially CD8, held a few larger clonotypes, possibly memory cells re-expressing CD45RA.

Antigens for these TCRs are unknown. Two oligonucleotides, mixed equimolar, formed the beta constant-region primer covering TRBC1 and TRBC2. Ligated cDNA was amplified by four rounds of PCR with nested alpha and beta constant-region primers and SP2. MiXCR, applied by TCRdb to the UMI-ligation and nested PCR reads, yields one record per CDR3 protein. The sample includes around 140,000 distinct CDR3 sequences, approximately 20% of them seen just once. The sample taken for sequencing was naive CD8+ T cells from blood. Receptor source: a human donor in good health.

The genes are TRBV4-3 and TRBJ1-4; 7 bases fit TRBD1. The CDR3 is made up of 15 amino acids. Trimming cost V 0 bases and J 6 bases; bases outside gene matches: 4. CDR1 and CDR2 (germline): LGHNA, YSLEER. CDR3 nucleotides: TGCGCCAGCAGCCAAGAGGGAGGGGGCTATGAAAAACTGTTTTTT. Residues: CASSQEGGGYEKLFF.

This clonotype was seen a few times. The chain links TRBV28 to TRBJ1-3, with D tentatively TRBD1 (6 bases). The germline CDR1 and CDR2 sequences are MDHEN and SYDVKM. The CDR3 has 16 amino acids. V lost 1 base, J lost 2 bases, and 12 bases lay in between. This CDR3 reads CASSLYPGATGNTIYF. CDR3 sequence (DNA): TGTGCCAGCAGTTTATACCCAGGGGCAACTGGAAACACCATATATTTT.

The chain carries TRBV12-5 and TRBJ2-7; TRBD2 agrees at 11 bases. V lost 6 bases, J lost 4 bases, and 5 bases stayed unmatched. Germline V gene lookup returns CDR1 LGHNT and CDR2 FRNRAP. The CDR3 runs 14 residues. The DNA of the CDR3 is TGTGCTAGTGGCCAAACTAGCGGGAGTTACGAGCAGTACTTC. This encodes CASGQTSGSYEQYF.

This clonotype was picked up a small number of times. J is TRBJ2-5 and V is TRBV5-1; D call uncertain. Per germline, CDR1 SGHRS and CDR2 YFSETQ. V was shortened by 0 bases and J by 5 bases, with 8 bases between the two germline ends. The CDR3 loop spans 13 amino acids. For the CDR3, the DNA is TGCGCCAGCAGCTTGGACTCTGTTGAGACCCAGTACTTC. This encodes CASSLDSVETQYF.

The V and J genes are TRBV28 and TRBJ1-5, with a possible D match to TRBD1 (6 bases). CDR1 is MDHEN and CDR2 is SYDVKM in the germline V gene. The V end was cut by 6 bases, the J end by 9 bases, with 21 bases between. This CDR3 comprises 15 residues. In DNA, the CDR3 is TGTGCCAGCAGACTCCGGGACAACCATCCGCGGCCCCAGCATTTT. As protein: CASRLRDNHPRPQHF.

This chain links TRBV5-4 with TRBJ1-2; 9 nucleotides align to TRBD1. CDR1 is SGHNT, CDR2 YYREEE, per germline (reference sequence). The CDR3 contains 15 residues. Losses at the gene ends were 2 bases for V and 3 bases for J; bases not matched to a gene: 5. Written as DNA, the CDR3 is TGTGCCAGCAGCTTCCCACGACAGGGGGACTATGGCTACACCTTC. This encodes CASSFPRQGDYGYTF.

The chain has TRBV28 and TRBJ1-5; D is unresolved. Germline V CDR1 and CDR2: MDHEN, SYDVKM. Trimming cost V 9 bases and J 3 bases, with 9 bases left between them. The CDR3 has 12 residues. CDR3 region: CASRLFNQPQHF. The CDR3 nucleotides read TGTGCCAGTCGGTTGTTCAATCAGCCCCAGCATTTT.

The chain joins TRBV28 to TRBJ2-4, with D tentatively TRBD1 (5 bases). This CDR3 is 14 amino acids long. Germline V gene lookup returns CDR1 MDHEN and CDR2 SYDVKM. The V gene lost 7 bases and the J gene lost 3 bases, with 13 bases spanning the gap. The CDR3 DNA reads TGTGCCAGCACCGACGACAGTTTCAAAAACATTCAGTACTTC. Translating it yields CASTDDSFKNIQYF.

The rearrangement uses TRBV5-5 and TRBJ2-7; D perhaps matches TRBD2 (5 bases). CDR1 is SGHKS, CDR2 YYEKEE, per germline (reference sequence). V dropped 6 bases and J dropped 0 bases, with 16 bases sitting between them. This CDR3 spans 15 amino acids. The chain's CDR3 is CASTSGRTLSYEQYF. For the CDR3, the DNA is TGTGCCAGCACCAGCGGACGGACTCTCTCCTACGAGCAGTACTTC.

The chain employs TRBV7-9 and TRBJ2-7; no reliable D call. V gave up 11 bases and J gave up 7 bases, with 21 bases separating them. The CDR3 consists of 13 residues. CDR1 is SEHNR and CDR2 is FQNEAQ in the germline V gene (reference sequence). CDR3: CAYRALPALEQYF. CDR3 DNA: TGTGCCTACCGGGCACTACCCGCGCTTGAGCAGTACTTC.

The rearrangement uses TRBV7-9 and TRBJ2-3, with TRBD1 matching over 7 bases. The J segment lost 2 bases and the V segment lost 4 bases, leaving 6 bases of the junction unmatched. This CDR3 contains 15 residues. Germline CDR1 SEHNR, CDR2 FQNEAQ (reference sequence). The CDR3 sequence: CASSYGTDNTDTQYF. As DNA, the CDR3 is TGTGCCAGCAGCTACGGGACAGACAACACAGATACGCAGTATTTT.